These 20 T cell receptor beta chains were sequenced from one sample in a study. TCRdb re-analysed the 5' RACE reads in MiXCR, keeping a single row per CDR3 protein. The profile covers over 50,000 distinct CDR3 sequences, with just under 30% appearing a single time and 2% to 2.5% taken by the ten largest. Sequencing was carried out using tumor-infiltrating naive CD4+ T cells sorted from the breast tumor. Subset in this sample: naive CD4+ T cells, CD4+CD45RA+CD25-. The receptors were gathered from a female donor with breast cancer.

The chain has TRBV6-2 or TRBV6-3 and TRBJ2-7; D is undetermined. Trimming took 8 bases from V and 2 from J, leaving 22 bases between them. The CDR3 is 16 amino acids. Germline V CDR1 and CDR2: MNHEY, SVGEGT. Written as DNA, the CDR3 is TGTGCCAGCTCCCTAGAGCGCTCCGGTTATCCCTACGAGCAGTACTTC. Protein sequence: CASSLERSGYPYEQYF.

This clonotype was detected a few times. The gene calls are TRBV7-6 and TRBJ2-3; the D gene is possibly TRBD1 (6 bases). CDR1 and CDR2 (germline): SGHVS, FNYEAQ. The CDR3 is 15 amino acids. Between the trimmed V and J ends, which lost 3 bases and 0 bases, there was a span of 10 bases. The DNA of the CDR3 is TGTGCCAGCAGCTTGGGACACTTTAGCACAGATACGCAGTATTTT. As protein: CASSLGHFSTDTQYF.

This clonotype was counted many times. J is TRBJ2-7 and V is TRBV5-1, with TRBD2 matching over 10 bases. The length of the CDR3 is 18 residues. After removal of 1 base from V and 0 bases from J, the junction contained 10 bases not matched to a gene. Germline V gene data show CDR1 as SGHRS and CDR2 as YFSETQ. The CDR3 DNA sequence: TGCGCCAGCAGCTTGTTTACGTCTAGCGGGAGTGCCTCCTACGAGCAGTACTTC. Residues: CASSLFTSSGSASYEQYF.

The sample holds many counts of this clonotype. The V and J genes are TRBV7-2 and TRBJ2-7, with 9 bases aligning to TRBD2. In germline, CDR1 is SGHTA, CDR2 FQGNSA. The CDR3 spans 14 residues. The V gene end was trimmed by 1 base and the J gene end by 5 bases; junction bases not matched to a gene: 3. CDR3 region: CASSLVAGANEQYF. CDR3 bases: TGTGCCAGCAGCTTAGTAGCGGGAGCGAACGAGCAGTACTTC.

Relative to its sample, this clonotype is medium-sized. The CDR3, as DNA: TGCAGCGTTGCCGAATCCTACGAGCAGTACTTC. This sequence encodes CSVAESYEQYF. The genes are TRBV29-1 and TRBJ2-7; D remains unclear. The CDR3 has 11 residues. Trimming shortened V by 4 bases and J by 1 base, and 5 bases separated the two germline ends. Germline CDR1 is SQVTM and CDR2 is ANQGSEA.

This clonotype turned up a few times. The CDR3 DNA reads as TGTGCCAGCAGCCCAAGCGCCCGGACTAGCGGGAGTTCCTACAATGAGCAGTTCTTC. Its translation is CASSPSARTSGSSYNEQFF. The genes are TRBV7-9 and TRBJ2-1; 13 bases agree with TRBD2. Germline V lookup: CDR1 SEHNR, CDR2 FQNEAQ (reference sequence). Trimming took 5 bases from V and 1 from J; bases not matched to a gene: 11. The CDR3 length is 19 residues. The full variable domain, its missing parts supplied by reference TRBV7-9 and TRBJ2-1, is DTGVSQNPRHKITKRGQNVTFRCDPISEHNRLYWYRQTLGQGPEFLTYFQNEAQLEKSRLLSDRFSAERPKGSFSTLEIQRTEQGDSAMYLCASSPSARTSGSSYNEQFFGPGTRLTVL.

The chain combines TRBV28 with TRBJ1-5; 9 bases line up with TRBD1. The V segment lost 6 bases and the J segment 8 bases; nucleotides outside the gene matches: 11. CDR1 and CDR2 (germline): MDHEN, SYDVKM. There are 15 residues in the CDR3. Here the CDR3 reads CASSKPGTGYKPQHF. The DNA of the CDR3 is TGTGCCAGCAGCAAGCCCGGGACAGGGTATAAGCCCCAGCATTTT.

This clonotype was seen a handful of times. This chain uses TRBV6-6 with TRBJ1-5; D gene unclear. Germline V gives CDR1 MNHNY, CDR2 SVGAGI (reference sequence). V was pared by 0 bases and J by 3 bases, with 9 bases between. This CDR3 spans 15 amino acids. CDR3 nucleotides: TGTGCCAGCAGTTACTCGACACAGCCCAATCAGCCCCAGCATTTT. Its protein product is CASSYSTQPNQPQHF.

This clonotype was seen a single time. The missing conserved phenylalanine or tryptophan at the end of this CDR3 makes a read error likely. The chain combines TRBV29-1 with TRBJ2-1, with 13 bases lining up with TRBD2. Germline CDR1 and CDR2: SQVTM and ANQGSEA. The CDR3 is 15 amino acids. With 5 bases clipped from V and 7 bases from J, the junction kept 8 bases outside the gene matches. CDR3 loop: CSVLRTSGRGNEQFL. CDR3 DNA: TGCAGCGTTCTCCGGACTAGCGGGAGAGGAAATGAGCAGTTCCTC.

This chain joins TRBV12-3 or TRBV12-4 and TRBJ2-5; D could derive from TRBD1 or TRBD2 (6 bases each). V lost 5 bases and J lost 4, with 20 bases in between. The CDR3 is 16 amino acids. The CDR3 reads CASSLRGRGRVETQYF. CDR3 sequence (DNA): TGTGCCAGCAGTCTCCGGGGGCGTGGCAGGGTAGAGACCCAGTACTTC.

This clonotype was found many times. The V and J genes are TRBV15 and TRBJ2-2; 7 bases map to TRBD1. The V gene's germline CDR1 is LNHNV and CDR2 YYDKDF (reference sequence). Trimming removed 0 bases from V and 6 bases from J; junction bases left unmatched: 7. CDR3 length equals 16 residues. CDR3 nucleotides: TGTGCCACCAGCAGAGATGAGTCAAGGGGGCCCGGGGAGCTGTTTTTT. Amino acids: CATSRDESRGPGELFF. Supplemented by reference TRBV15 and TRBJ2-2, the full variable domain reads DAMVIQNPRYQVTQFGKPVTLSCSQTLNHNVMYWYQQKSSQAPKLLFHYYDKDFNNEADTPDNFQSRRPNTSFCFLDIRSPGLGDTAMYLCATSRDESRGPGELFFGEGSRLTVL.

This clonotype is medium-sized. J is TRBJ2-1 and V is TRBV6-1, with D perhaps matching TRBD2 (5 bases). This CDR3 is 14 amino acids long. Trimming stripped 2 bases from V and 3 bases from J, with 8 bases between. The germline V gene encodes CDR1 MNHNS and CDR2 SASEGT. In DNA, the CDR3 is TGTGCCAGCAGTGAAATGGCGGGCTACAATGAGCAGTTCTTC. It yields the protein CASSEMAGYNEQFF.

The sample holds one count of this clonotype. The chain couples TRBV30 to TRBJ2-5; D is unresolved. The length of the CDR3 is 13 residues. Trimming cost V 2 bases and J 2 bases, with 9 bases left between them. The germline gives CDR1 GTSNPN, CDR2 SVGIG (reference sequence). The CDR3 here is CAWSRRLQETQYF. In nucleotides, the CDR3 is TGTGCCTGGAGTAGACGGCTTCAAGAGACCCAGTACTTC.

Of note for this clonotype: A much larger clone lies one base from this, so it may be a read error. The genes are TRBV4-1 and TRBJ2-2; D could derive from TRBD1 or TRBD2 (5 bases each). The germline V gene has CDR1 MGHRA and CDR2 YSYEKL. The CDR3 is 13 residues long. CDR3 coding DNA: TGCGCCAGCAGCACCCGAGGGACCGGGCAGCTGTTTTTT. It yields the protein CASSTRGTGQLFF.

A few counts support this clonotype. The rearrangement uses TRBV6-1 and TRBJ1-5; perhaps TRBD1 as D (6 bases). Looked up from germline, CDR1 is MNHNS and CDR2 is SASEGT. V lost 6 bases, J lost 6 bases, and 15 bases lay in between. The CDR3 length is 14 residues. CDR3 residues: CASRGAGGSQPQHF. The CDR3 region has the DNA TGTGCCAGCAGAGGTGCGGGGGGCAGTCAGCCCCAGCATTTT.

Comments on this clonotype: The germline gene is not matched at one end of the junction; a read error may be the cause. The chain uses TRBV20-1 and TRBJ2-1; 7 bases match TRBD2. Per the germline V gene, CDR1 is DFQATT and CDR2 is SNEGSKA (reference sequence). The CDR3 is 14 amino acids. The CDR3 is CSARDGEAGSTSGF. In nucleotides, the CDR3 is TGCAGTGCTAGAGACGGGGAAGCGGGATCGACCAGCGGCTTC.

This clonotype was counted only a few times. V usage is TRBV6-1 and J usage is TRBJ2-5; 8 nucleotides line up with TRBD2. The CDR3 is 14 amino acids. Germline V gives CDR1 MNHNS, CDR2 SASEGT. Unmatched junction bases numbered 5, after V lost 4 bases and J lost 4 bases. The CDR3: CASSGSSGGETQYF. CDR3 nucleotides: TGTGCCAGCAGTGGGTCGAGCGGGGGAGAGACCCAGTACTTC.

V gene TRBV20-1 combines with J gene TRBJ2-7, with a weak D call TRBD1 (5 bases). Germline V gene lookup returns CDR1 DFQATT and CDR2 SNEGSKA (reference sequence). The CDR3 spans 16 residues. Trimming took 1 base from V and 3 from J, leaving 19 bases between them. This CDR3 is CSARVQSDSRNYEQYF. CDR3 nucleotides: TGCAGTGCTAGAGTTCAATCAGACAGCAGAAACTACGAGCAGTACTTC.

CDR3: CSFSISSGELFF. The CDR3 DNA sequence: TGCAGTTTTTCGATTTCGAGCGGGGAGCTGTTTTTT. V is TRBV20-1 and J is TRBJ2-2; D gene uncertain. Germline assignment: CDR1 DFQATT and CDR2 SNEGSKA (reference sequence). Trimming cost V 8 bases and J 7 bases, with 14 bases left between them. This CDR3 spans 12 amino acids.

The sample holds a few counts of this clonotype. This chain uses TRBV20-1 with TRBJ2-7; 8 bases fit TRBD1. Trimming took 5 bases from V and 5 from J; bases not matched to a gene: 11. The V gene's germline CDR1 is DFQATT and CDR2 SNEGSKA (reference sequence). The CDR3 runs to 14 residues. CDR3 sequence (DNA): TGCAGTGCTCCTCCTCGACAGGGGACGGACGAGCAGTACTTC. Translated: CSAPPRQGTDEQYF.